Sequencing of this TCR beta chain was carried out in a study of blood T cell repertoires in COVID-19. V was cut by 7 bases and J by 2 bases, with 14 bases left in between. Germline CDR1 and CDR2: MNHEY and SVGAGI. This CDR3 has 14 amino acids. Sequencing used immunoSEQ multiplex PCR; TCRdb keeps in-frame clones, though not all of them. The data show around 78,000 clones, with around nine tenths seen just once and 5.8% held by the top ten. Sequencing input: peripheral blood. This clonotype was sampled from a man between 45 and 60 years old with active COVID-19. The rearrangement links TRBV6-5 to TRBJ1-2; TRBD1 might be the D (5 bases). The CDR3 spells CASTKGGGNYGYTF. In DNA form, the CDR3 reads TGTGCCAGCACCAAAGGCGGGGGAAACTATGGCTACACCTTC.